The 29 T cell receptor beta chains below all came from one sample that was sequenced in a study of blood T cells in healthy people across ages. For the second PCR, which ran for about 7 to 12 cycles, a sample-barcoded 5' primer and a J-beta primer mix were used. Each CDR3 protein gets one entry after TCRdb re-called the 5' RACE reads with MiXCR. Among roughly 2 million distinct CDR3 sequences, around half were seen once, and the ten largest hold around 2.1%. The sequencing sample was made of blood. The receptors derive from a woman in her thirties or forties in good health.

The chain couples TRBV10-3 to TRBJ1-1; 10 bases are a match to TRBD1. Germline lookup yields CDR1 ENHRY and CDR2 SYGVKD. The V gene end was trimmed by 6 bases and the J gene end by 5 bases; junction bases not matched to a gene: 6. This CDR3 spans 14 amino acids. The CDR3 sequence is CAISGQGVGTEAFF. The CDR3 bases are TGTGCCATCAGCGGACAGGGGGTTGGGACTGAAGCTTTCTTT.

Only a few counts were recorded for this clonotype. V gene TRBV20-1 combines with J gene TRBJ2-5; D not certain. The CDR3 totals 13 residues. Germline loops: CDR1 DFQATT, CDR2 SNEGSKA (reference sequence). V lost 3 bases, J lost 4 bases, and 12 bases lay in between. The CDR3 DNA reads TGCAGTGCTAGCAAAAGGGTGGTAGAGACCCAGTACTTC. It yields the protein CSASKRVVETQYF.

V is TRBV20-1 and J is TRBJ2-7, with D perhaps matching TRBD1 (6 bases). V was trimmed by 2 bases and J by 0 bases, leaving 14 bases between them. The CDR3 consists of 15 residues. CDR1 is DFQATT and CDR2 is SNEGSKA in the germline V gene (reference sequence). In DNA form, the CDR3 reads TGCAGTGCTAGACTACAGGGATTAAGCTCCTACGAGCAGTACTTC. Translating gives CSARLQGLSSYEQYF.

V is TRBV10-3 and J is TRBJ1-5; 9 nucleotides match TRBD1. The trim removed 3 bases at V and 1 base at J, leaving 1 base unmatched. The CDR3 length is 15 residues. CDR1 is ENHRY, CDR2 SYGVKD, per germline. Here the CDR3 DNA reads TGTGCCATCAGTGATGGACAGGGGAGCAATCAGCCCCAGCATTTT. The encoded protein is CAISDGQGSNQPQHF.

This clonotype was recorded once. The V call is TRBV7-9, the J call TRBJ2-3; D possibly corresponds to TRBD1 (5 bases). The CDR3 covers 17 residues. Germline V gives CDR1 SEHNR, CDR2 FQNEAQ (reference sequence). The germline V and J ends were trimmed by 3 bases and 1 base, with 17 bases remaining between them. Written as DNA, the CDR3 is TGTGCCAGCAGCTTTAACAATAGGGGTTACCGCACAGATACGCAGTATTTT. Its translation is CASSFNNRGYRTDTQYF.

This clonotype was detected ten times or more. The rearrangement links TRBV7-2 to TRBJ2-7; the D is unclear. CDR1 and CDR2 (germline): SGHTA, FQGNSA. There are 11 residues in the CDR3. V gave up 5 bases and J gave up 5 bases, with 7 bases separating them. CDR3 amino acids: CASSPLDEQYF. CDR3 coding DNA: TGTGCCAGCAGCCCTCTGGACGAGCAGTACTTC.

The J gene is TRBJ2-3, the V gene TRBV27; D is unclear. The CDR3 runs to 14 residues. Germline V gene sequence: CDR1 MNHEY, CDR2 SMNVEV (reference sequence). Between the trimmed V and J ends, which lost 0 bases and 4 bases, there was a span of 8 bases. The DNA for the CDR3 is TGTGCCAGCAGTTTATCGACCCCGGCAGATACGCAGTATTTT. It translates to CASSLSTPADTQYF.

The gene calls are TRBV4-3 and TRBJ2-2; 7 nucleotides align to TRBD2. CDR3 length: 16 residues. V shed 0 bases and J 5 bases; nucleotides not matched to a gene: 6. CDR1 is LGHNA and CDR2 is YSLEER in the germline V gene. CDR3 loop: CASSQDGQGGTGELFF. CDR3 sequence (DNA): TGCGCCAGCAGCCAAGATGGTCAGGGAGGGACCGGGGAGCTGTTTTTT.

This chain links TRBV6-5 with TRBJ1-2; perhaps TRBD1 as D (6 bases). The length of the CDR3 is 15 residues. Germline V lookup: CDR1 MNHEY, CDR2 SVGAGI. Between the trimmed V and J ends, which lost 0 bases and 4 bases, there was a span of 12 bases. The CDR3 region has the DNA TGTGCCAGCAGTTACTCGACCCAGGGGACCTATGGCTACACCTTC. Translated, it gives CASSYSTQGTYGYTF.

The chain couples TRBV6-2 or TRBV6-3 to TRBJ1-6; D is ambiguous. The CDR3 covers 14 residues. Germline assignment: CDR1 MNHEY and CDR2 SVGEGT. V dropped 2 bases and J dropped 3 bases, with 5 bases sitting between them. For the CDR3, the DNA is TGTGCCAGCAGTTACGAGGTCTATAATTCACCCCTCCACTTT. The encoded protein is CASSYEVYNSPLHF.

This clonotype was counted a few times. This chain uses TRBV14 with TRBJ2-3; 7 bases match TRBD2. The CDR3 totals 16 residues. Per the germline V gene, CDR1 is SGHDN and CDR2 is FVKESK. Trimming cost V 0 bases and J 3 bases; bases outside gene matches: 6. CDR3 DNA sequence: TGTGCCAGCAGCCAAGATGGGGGACTACGAACAGATACGCAGTATTTT. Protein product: CASSQDGGLRTDTQYF.

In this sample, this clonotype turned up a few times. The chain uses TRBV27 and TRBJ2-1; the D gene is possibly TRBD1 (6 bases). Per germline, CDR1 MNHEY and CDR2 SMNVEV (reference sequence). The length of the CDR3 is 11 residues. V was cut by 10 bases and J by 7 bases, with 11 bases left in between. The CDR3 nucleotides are TGTGCCACCAACACAGGGAATGAGCAGTTCTTC. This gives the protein CATNTGNEQFF.

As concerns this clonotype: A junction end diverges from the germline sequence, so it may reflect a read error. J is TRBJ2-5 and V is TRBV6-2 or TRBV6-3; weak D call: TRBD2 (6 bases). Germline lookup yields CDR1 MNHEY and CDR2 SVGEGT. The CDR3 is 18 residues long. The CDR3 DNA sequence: TGTGCCAGCAGTTACGGCCTTCTAGGGCGGGGTAGACAAGAGACCCGGTACTTC. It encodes CASSYGLLGRGRQETRYF.

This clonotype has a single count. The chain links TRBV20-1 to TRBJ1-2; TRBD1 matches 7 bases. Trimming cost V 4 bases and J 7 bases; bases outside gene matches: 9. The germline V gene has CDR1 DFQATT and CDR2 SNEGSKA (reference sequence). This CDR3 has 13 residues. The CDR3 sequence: CSAKQGWEGGYTF. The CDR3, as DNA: TGCAGTGCTAAACAGGGGTGGGAGGGTGGCTACACCTTC.

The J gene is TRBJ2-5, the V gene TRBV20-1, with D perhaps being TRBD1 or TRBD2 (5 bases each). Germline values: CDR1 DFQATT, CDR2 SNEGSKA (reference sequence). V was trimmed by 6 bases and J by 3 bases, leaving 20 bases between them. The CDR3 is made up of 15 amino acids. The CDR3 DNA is TGCAGTGCAGAAGGGATCCGGGGCCCAAAAGAGACCCAGTACTTC. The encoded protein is CSAEGIRGPKETQYF.

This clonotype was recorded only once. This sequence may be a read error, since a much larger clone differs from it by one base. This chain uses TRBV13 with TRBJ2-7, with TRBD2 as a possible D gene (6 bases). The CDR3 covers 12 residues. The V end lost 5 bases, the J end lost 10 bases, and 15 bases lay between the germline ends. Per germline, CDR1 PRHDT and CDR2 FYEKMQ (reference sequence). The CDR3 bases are TGTGCCAGCAGCGCCGGTGGGGAGGCCCAGTACTTC. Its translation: CASSAGGEAQYF.

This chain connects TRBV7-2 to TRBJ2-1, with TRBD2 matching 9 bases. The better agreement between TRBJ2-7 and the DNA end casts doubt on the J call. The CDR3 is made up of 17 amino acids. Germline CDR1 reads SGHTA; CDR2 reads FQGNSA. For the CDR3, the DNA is TGTGCCAGCAGCCTGGGGTTCTTAGCGGGGGTAGGCAATGAGCAGTACTTC. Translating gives CASSLGFLAGVGNEQYF.

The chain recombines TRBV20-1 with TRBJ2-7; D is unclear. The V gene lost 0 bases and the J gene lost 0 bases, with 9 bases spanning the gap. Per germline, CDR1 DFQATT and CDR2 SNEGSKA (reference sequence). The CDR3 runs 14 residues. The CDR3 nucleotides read TGCAGTGCTAGAGACCTGTACACCTCCTACGAGCAGTACTTC. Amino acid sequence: CSARDLYTSYEQYF.

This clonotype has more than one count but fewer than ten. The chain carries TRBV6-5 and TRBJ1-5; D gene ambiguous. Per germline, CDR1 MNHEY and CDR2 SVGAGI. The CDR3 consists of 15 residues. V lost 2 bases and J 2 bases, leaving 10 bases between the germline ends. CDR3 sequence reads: CASSYDFGGNQPQHF. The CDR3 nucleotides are TGTGCCAGCAGTTACGATTTCGGGGGCAATCAGCCCCAGCATTTT.

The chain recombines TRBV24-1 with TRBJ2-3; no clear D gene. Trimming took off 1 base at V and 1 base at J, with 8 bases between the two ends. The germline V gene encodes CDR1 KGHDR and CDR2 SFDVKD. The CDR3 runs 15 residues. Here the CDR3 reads CATSDFGSGTDTQYF. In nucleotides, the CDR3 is TGTGCCACCAGTGATTTTGGTTCCGGCACAGATACGCAGTATTTT.

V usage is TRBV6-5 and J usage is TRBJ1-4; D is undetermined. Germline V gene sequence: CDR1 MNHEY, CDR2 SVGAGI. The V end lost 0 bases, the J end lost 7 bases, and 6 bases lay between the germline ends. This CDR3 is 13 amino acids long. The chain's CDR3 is CASSYSTFEKLFF. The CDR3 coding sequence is TGTGCCAGCAGTTACTCGACATTTGAAAAACTGTTTTTT.

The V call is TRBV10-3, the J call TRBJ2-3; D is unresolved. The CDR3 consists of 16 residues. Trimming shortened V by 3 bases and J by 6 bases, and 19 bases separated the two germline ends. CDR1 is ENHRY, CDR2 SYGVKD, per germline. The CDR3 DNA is TGTGCCATCAGTGAAGGTGGGTCTTCCTCACCTGATACGCAGTATTTT. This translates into CAISEGGSSSPDTQYF.

CDR3 in DNA: TGTGCCAGCAGCTTAAGTCCCGGGACAGGCTCCTACGAGCAGTACTTC. It specifies CASSLSPGTGSYEQYF. The chain employs TRBV7-9 and TRBJ2-7, with 8 bases identical to TRBD1. V was clipped by 2 bases and J by 0 bases; unmatched bases: 6. The V gene's germline CDR1 is SEHNR and CDR2 FQNEAQ (reference sequence). The CDR3 totals 16 residues. The entire variable domain, with the rest obtained from reference TRBV7-9 and TRBJ2-7, is as follows: DTGVSQNPRHKITKRGQNVTFRCDPISEHNRLYWYRQTLGQGPEFLTYFQNEAQLEKSRLLSDRFSAERPKGSFSTLEIQRTEQGDSAMYLCASSLSPGTGSYEQYFGPGTRLTVT.

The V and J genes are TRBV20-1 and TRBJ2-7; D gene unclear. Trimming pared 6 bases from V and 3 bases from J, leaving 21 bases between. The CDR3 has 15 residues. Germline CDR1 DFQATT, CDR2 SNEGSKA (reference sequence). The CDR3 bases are TGCAGTGCCACGTCCGTACCCCCTGGAGACTACGAGCAGTACTTC. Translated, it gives CSATSVPPGDYEQYF.

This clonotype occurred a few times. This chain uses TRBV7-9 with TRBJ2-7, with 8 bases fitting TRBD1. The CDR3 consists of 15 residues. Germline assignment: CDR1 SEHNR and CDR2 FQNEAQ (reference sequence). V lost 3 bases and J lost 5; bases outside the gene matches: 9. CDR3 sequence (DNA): TGTGCCAGCAGCTTCGTAGGACAGGGTCGCAACGAGCAGTACTTC. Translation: CASSFVGQGRNEQYF. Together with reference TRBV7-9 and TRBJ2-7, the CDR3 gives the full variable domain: DTGVSQNPRHKITKRGQNVTFRCDPISEHNRLYWYRQTLGQGPEFLTYFQNEAQLEKSRLLSDRFSAERPKGSFSTLEIQRTEQGDSAMYLCASSFVGQGRNEQYFGPGTRLTVT.

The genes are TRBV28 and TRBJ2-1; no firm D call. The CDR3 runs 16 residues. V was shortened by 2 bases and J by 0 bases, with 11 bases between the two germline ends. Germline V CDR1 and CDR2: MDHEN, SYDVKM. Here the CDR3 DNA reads TGTGCCAGCAGTTTAGAATTGCCAAGCTCCTACAATGAGCAGTTCTTC. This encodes CASSLELPSSYNEQFF.

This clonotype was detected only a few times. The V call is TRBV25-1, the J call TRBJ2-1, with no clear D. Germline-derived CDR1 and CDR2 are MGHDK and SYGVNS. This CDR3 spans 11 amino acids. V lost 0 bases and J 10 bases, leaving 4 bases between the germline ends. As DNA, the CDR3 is TGTGCCAGCAGTGAATATACCGAGCAGTTCTTC. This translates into CASSEYTEQFF.

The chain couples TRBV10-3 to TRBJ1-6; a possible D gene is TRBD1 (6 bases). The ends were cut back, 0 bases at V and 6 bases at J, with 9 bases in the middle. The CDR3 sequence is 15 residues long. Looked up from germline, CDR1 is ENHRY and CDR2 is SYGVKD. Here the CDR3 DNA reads TGTGCCATCAGTGAGTCGGAGGGGGGTAATTCACCCCTCCACTTT. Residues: CAISESEGGNSPLHF.

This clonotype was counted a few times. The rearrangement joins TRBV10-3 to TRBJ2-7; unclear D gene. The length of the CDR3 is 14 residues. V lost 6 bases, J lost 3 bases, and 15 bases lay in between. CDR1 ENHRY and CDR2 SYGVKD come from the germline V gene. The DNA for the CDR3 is TGTGCCATCAGCGACCCGAACCTTAACTACGAGCAGTACTTC. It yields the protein CAISDPNLNYEQYF.